These T cell receptor beta chains were read from a single sample in a study of blood T cell repertoires in COVID-19. The method was immunoSEQ multiplex PCR; TCRdb's version includes in-frame clones alone and lacks a portion of them. The sample records about 170,000 clones, 75% to 90% being singletons. The sequenced sample consisted of peripheral blood. The receptors derive from a woman older than 75 with active or convalescent COVID-19. Both conserved end residues are part of each CDR3. A D gene is named only where the DNA matches it firmly. Some rows mark clone size as missing; the rest say once, few, many or name a class of expanded clone.

TRBV10-3	.	TRBJ2-7	.	CAIGPGGALSYEQYF	TGTGCCATAGGCCCCGGCGGGGCTCTCTCCTACGAGCAGTACTTC
TRBV7-6	.	TRBJ2-5	.	CASSRQIQETQYF	TGTGCCAGCAGCCGACAGATTCAAGAGACCCAGTACTTC
TRBV5-1	.	TRBJ1-1	.	CASFGREKNTEAFF	TGCGCCAGCTTTGGGAGAGAGAAGAACACTGAAGCTTTCTTT
TRBV2	.	TRBJ1-2	.	CASSEFRSYGYTF	TGTGCCAGCAGTGAATTTCGGAGCTATGGCTACACCTTC
TRBV27	TRBD1	TRBJ2-1	.	CASSLWGQPNEQFF	TGTGCCAGCAGTTTATGGGGACAGCCCAATGAGCAGTTCTTC
TRBV6-5	TRBD1	TRBJ1-1	.	CASSYRGRKTEAFF	TGTGCCAGCAGTTATAGGGGGCGAAAGACTGAAGCTTTCTTT
TRBV7-7	TRBD2	TRBJ2-5	.	CASSPGQRGGLGETQYF	TGTGCTAGCAGCCCAGGGCAGCGGGGGGGCCTAGGAGAGACCCAGTACTTC
TRBV19	TRBD1	TRBJ1-2	.	CASGQGWGYGYTF	TGTGCCAGTGGACAGGGTTGGGGCTATGGCTACACCTTC
TRBV7-3	TRBD1	TRBJ2-2	.	CASSFGGQSLNRELFF	TGTGCCAGCAGCTTTGGGGGACAGTCCCTGAATCGGGAGCTGTTTTTT
TRBV12-3/TRBV12-4	.	TRBJ1-1	.	CASKGDGAEAFF	TGTGCCAGCAAGGGGGATGGCGCTGAAGCTTTCTTT
TRBV9	.	TRBJ1-4	.	CASSPEEGPVWEKLFF	TGTGCCAGCAGTCCTGAAGAGGGCCCGGTATGGGAAAAACTGTTTTTT
TRBV11-3	.	TRBJ2-3	.	CASSLLATTDTQYF	TGTGCCAGCAGCTTACTAGCGACTACAGATACGCAGTATTTT
TRBV19	TRBD2	TRBJ2-2	once	CASSREGVSNTGELFF	TGTGCCAGTAGTCGGGAGGGGGTATCGAACACCGGGGAGCTGTTTTTT
TRBV5-1	.	TRBJ1-4	once	CASSLAGERNEKLFF	TGCGCCAGCAGCTTGGCCGGGGAGCGAAATGAAAAACTGTTTTTT
TRBV27	TRBD1	TRBJ1-1	.	CASSLSQGAKAFF	TGTGCCAGCAGTTTATCGCAGGGGGCAAAGGCTTTCTTT
TRBV5-6	.	TRBJ2-1	.	CASSLAFWGGRNEQFF	TGTGCCAGCAGCTTGGCCTTCTGGGGGGGCCGCAATGAGCAGTTCTTC
TRBV12-3/TRBV12-4	TRBD1	TRBJ1-1	.	CAAGGKGTEAFF	TGTGCTGCAGGGGGCAAGGGGACTGAAGCTTTCTTT
TRBV5-4	.	TRBJ2-2	.	CASSLLTDTGELFF	TGTGCCAGCAGCTTGTTAACGGACACCGGGGAGCTGTTTTTT
TRBV4-1	TRBD2	TRBJ2-1	.	CASSQALAGGPSTYNEQFF	TGCGCCAGCAGCCAAGCCCTAGCGGGGGGGCCATCTACCTACAATGAGCAGTTCTTC
TRBV11-3	TRBD1	TRBJ1-2	once	CASSSSFSGQGRNYGYTF	TGTGCCAGCAGCTCCTCCTTTTCTGGACAGGGGCGGAACTATGGCTACACCTTC
TRBV3-1/TRBV3-2	.	TRBJ1-2	.	CASSQAGGAVYGYTF	TGTGCCAGCAGCCAAGCGGGAGGGGCGGTCTATGGCTACACCTTC
TRBV7-2	.	TRBJ1-2	.	CASSPRSGYTF	TGTGCCAGCAGCCCTCGTTCTGGCTACACCTTC
TRBV28	.	TRBJ1-6	.	CAARGLTNSPLHF	TGTGCCGCCAGGGGCCTTACGAATTCACCCCTCCACTTT
TRBV7-8	.	TRBJ1-4	.	CASSPEGRAGEEKLFF	TGTGCCAGCAGCCCCGAAGGGCGGGCAGGGGAAGAAAAACTGTTTTTT